This TCR beta chain is from a study of blood T cell repertoires in COVID-19. About the research overall: Whether acute or convalescent, the COVID-19 samples came from the United States, Italy and Spain. PBMCs, B-cell-depleted T cells, or T cells were the source of the cDNA or gDNA that made up the material.

Per the authors' pipeline: The authors estimated nucleated cell counts from reference gene primer amplification. Libraries were prepared by immunoSEQ multiplex PCR; TCRdb keeps only in-frame clonotypes and omits some of them. That table is the source of V, J and clone size, and D and trimming were worked out from the DNA. The table includes 250,000 to 350,000 clones, approximately 84% detected once. After removal of 3 bases from V and 6 bases from J, the junction contained 7 bases not matched to a gene. This CDR3 has 14 amino acids. CDR1 and CDR2 from the germline V gene are MNHEY and SMNVEV (reference sequence).

The receptor's source is a human donor with COVID-19, enrolled during active disease. The donor label of this sample is uncertain. This chain uses TRBV27 with TRBJ1-2, with 7 bases fitting TRBD1. The material sequenced was peripheral blood. This chain's CDR3 is CASSFSGQTNGYTF. CDR3 DNA: TGTGCCAGCAGTTTCTCGGGACAGACCAATGGCTACACCTTC.